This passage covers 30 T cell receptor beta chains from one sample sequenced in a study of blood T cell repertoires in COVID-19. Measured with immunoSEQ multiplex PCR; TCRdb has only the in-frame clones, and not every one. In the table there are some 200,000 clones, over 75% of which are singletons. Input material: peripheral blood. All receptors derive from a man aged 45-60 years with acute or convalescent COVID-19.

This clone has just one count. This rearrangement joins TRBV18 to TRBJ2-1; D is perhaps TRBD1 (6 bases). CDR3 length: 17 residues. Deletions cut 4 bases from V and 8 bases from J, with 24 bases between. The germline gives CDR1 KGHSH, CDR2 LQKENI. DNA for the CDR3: TGTGCCAGCTCACGGCAAGGGCCCAGGGACAATGGGTATGAGCAGTTCTTC. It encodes CASSRQGPRDNGYEQFF.

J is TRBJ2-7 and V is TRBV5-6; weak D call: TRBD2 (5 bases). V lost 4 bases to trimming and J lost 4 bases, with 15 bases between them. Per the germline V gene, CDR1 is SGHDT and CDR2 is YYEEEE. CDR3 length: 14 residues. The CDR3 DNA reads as TGTGCCAGCAGCACCGGGCCTTTAGCGTACGAGCAGTACTTC. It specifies CASSTGPLAYEQYF. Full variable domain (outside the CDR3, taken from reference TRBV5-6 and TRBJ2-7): DAGVTQSPTHLIKTRGQQVTLRCSPKSGHDTVSWYQQALGQGPQFIFQYYEEEERQRGNFPDRFSGHQFPNYSSELNVNALLLGDSALYLCASSTGPLAYEQYFGPGTRLTVT.

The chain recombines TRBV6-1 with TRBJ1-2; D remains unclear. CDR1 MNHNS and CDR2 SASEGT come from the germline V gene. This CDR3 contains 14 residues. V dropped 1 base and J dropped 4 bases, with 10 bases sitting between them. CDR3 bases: TGTGCCAGCAGTGAAGGGTCTACCGTCTATGGCTACACCTTC. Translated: CASSEGSTVYGYTF.

CDR3 region: CAISRGFTDTQYF. The CDR3 region has the DNA TGTGCCATCAGTCGGGGGTTTACAGATACGCAGTATTTT. The rearrangement links TRBV10-3 to TRBJ2-3; D perhaps matches TRBD2 (6 bases). The CDR3 is 13 residues long. The germline CDR1 and CDR2 sequences are ENHRY and SYGVKD. V was trimmed by 5 bases and J by 3 bases, leaving 9 bases between them.

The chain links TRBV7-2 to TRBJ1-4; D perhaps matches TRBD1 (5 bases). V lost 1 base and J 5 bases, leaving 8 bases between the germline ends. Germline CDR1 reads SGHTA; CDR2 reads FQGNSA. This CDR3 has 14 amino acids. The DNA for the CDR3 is TGTGCCAGCAGCTTAGGGACACAGAATGAAAAACTGTTTTTT. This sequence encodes CASSLGTQNEKLFF.

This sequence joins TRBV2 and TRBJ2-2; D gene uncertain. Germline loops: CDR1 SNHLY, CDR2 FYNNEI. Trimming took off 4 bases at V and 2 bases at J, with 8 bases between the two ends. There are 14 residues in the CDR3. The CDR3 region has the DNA TGTGCCAGCAGTGGAATGGCTAACACCGGGGAGCTGTTTTTT. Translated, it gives CASSGMANTGELFF.

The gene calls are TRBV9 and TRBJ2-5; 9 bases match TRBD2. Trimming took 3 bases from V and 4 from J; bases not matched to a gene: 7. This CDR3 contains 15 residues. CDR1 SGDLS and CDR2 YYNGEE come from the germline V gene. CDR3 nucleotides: TGTGCCAGCAGCGCTGGAGCGGGGGGACTAGAGACCCAGTACTTC. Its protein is CASSAGAGGLETQYF. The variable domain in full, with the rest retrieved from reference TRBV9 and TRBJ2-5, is DSGVTQTPKHLITATGQRVTLRCSPRSGDLSVYWYQQSLDQGLQFLIQYYNGEERAKGNILERFSAQQFPDLHSELNLSSLELGDSALYFCASSAGAGGLETQYFGPGTRLLVL.

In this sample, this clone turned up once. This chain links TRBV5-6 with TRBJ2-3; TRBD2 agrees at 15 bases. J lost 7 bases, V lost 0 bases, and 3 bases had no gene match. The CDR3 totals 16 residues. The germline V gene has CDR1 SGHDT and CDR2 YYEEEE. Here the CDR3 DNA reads TGTGCCAGCAGCTTGGTAGGACTAGCGGGGGGGAATACGCAGTATTTT. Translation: CASSLVGLAGGNTQYF.

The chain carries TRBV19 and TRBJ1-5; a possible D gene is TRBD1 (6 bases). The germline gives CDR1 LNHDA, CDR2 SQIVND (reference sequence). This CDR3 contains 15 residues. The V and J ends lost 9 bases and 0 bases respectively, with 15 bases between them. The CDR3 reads CASHSGQYSNQPQHF. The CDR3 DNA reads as TGTGCCAGCCATTCGGGACAATATAGCAATCAGCCCCAGCATTTT.

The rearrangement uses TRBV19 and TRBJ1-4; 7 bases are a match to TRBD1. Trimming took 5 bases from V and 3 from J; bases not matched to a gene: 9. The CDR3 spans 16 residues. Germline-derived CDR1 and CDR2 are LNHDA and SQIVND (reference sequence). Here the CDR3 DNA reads TGTGCCAGTAGTTCCCAAGGGGGCAGAGCTAATGAAAAACTGTTTTTT. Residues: CASSSQGGRANEKLFF.

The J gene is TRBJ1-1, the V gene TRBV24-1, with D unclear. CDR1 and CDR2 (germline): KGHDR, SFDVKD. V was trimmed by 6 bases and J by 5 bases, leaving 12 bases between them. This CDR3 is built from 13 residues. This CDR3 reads CATSIFLETEAFF. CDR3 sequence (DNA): TGTGCCACCAGTATTTTTTTGGAGACTGAAGCTTTCTTT.

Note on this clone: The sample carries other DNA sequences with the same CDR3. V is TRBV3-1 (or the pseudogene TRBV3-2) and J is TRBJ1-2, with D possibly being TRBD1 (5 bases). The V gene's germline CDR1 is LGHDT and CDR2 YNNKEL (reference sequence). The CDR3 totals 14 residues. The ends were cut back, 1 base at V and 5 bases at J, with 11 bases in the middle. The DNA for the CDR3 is TGTGCCAGCAGCCAAGGGGGCGGGAATTATGGCTACACCTTC. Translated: CASSQGGGNYGYTF.

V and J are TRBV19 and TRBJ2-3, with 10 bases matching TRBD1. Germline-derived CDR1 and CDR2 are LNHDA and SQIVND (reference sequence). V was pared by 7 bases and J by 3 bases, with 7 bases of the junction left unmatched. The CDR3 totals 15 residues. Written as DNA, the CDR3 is TGTGCCAGTACTATCCGGGACAGGGGAACAGATACGCAGTATTTT. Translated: CASTIRDRGTDTQYF.

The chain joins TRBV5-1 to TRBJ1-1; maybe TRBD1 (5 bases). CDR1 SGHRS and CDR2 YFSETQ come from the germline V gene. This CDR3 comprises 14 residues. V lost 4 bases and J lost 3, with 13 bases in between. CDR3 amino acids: CASSPRGTDTEAFF. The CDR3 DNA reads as TGCGCCAGCAGCCCACGAGGGACTGACACTGAAGCTTTCTTT.

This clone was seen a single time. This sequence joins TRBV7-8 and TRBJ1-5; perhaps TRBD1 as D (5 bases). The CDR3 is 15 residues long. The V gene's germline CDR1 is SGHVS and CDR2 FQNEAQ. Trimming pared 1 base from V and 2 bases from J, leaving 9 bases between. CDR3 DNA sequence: TGTGCCAGCAGCTTAGAAGGGGCGGGCAATCAGCCCCAGCATTTT. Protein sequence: CASSLEGAGNQPQHF.

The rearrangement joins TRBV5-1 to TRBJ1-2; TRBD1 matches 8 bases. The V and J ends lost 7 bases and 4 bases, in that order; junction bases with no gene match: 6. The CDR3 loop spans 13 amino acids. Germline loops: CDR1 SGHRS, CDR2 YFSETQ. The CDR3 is CASAQGAGYGYTF. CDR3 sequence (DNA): TGCGCCAGCGCCCAGGGGGCAGGCTATGGCTACACCTTC.

The CDR3 here is CASRPDRAASPLHF. The CDR3 DNA reads TGTGCCAGCAGGCCGGACAGGGCGGCTTCACCCCTCCACTTT. V gene TRBV6-5 combines with J gene TRBJ1-6; 8 bases map to TRBD1. The CDR3 extends over 14 amino acids. Germline V CDR1 and CDR2: MNHEY, SVGAGI. V trimming: 6 bases; J trimming: 9 bases; junction bases outside the gene matches: 7.

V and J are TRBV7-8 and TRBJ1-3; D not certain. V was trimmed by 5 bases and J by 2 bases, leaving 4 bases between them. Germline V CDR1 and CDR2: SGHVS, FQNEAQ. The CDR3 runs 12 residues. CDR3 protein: CASSLAGNTIYF. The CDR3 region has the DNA TGTGCCAGCAGCCTCGCTGGAAACACCATATATTTT.

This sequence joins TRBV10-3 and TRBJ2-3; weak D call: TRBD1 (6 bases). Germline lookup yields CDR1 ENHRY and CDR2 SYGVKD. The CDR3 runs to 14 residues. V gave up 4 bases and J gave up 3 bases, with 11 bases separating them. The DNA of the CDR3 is TGTGCCATCAGTGGACAGGTTGGAACAGATACGCAGTATTTT. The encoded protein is CAISGQVGTDTQYF.

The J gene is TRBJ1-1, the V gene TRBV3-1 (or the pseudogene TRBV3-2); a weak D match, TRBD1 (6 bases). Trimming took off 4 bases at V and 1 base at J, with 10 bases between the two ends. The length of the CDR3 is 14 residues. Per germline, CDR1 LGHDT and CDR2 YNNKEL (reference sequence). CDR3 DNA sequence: TGTGCCAGCAGCCCCTTACAGGGGAACACTGAAGCTTTCTTT. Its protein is CASSPLQGNTEAFF.

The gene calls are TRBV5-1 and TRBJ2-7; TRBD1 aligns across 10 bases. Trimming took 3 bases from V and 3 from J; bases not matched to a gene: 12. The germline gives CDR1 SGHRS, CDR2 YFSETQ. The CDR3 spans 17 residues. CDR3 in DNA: TGCGCCAGCAGCTCAAAGACAGGGGGCCCTAGGAGCTACGAGCAGTACTTC. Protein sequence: CASSSKTGGPRSYEQYF. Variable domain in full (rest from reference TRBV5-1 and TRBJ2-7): KAGVTQTPRYLIKTRGQQVTLSCSPISGHRSVSWYQQTPGQGLQFLFEYFSETQRNKGNFPGRFSGRQFSNSRSEMNVSTLELGDSALYLCASSSKTGGPRSYEQYFGPGTRLTVT.

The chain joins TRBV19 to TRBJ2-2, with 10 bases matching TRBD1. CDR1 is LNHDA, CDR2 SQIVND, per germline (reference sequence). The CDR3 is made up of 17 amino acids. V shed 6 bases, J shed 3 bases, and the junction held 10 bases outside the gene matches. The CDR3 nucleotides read TGTGCCAGTAGGAGACAGGGGGCGGTGGTCGACACCGGGGAGCTGTTTTTT. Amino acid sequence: CASRRQGAVVDTGELFF.

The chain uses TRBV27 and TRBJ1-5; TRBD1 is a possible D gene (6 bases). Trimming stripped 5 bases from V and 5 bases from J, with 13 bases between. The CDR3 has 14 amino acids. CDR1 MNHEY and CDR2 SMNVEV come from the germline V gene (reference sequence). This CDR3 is CASSRAGVDQPQHF. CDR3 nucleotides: TGTGCCAGCAGTCGGGCAGGGGTTGATCAGCCCCAGCATTTT.

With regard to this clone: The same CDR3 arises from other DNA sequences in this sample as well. The CDR3: CASSPATGNTEAFF. The CDR3 DNA reads as TGTGCCAGCTCGCCGGCCACAGGGAACACTGAAGCTTTCTTT. This chain links TRBV18 with TRBJ1-1, with D possibly matching TRBD1 (5 bases). The CDR3 has 14 amino acids. Germline CDR1 and CDR2: KGHSH and LQKENI. Trimming shortened V by 6 bases and J by 1 base, and 12 bases separated the two germline ends.

The CDR3 nucleotides read TGTGCCAGCAGCTTTGGGCAGGGGCGGAGAGATACGCAGTATTTT. Protein sequence: CASSFGQGRRDTQYF. The chain uses TRBV11-2 and TRBJ2-3, with D perhaps TRBD1 (6 bases). The germline V gene encodes CDR1 SGHAT and CDR2 FQNNGV. Deletions cut 3 bases from V and 5 bases from J, with 15 bases between. The CDR3 runs to 15 residues.

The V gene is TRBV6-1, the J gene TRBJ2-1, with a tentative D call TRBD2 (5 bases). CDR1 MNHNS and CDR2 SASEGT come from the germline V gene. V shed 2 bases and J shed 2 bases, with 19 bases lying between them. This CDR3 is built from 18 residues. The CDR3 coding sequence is TGTGCCAGCAGTGAATTTAGTCCGGGGTCCTATACCTACAATGAGCAGTTCTTC. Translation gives CASSEFSPGSYTYNEQFF.

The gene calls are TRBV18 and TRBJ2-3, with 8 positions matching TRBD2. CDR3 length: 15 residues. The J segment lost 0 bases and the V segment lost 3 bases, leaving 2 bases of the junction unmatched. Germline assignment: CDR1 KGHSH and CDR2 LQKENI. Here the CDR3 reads CASSPSGASTDTQYF. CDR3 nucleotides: TGTGCCAGCTCACCTAGCGGGGCCAGCACAGATACGCAGTATTTT.

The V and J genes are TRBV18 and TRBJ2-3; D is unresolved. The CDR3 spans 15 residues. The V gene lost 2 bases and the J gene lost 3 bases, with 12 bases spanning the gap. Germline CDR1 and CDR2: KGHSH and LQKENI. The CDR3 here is CASSPVLENTDTQYF. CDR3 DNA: TGTGCCAGCTCACCAGTACTGGAGAATACAGATACGCAGTATTTT. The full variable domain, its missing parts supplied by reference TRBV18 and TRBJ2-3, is NAGVMQNPRHLVRRRGQEARLRCSPMKGHSHVYWYRQLPEEGLKFMVYLQKENIIDESGMPKERFSAEFPKEGPSILRIQQVVRGDSAAYFCASSPVLENTDTQYFGPGTRLTVL.

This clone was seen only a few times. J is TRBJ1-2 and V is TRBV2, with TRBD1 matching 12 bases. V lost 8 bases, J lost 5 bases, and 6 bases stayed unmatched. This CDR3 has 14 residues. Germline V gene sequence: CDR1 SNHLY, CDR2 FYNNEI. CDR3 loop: CASGGQGAQYGYTF. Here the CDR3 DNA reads TGTGCCAGCGGGGGACAGGGGGCACAGTATGGCTACACCTTC.

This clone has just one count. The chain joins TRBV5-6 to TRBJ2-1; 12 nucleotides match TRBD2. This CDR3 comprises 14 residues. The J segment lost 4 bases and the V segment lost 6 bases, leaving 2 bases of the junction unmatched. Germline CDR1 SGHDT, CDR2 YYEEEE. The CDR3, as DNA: TGTGCCAGCAATCTAGCGGGGGGGTACAATGAGCAGTTCTTC. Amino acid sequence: CASNLAGGYNEQFF.